The 11 T cell receptor beta chains presented below share a single source sample, sequenced in a study of lymphopenia after photon versus proton radiotherapy. Sequenced by immunoSEQ multiplex PCR; TCRdb stores in-frame clones only, minus some. The sample has about 160,000 clones, more than 85% seen once; the top ten hold approximately 4.8%. Here the sequenced sample was peripheral blood, taken from a patient treated with photon-based radiotherapy. The receptors come from a man aged 45 to 65 with gastric cancer.

The count of this clone is one. The chain is built from TRBV19 and TRBJ1-5; D gene uncertain. The V end lost 8 bases, the J end lost 3 bases, and 8 bases lay between the germline ends. This CDR3 is built from 12 residues. Germline V gives CDR1 LNHDA, CDR2 SQIVND (reference sequence). CDR3 sequence reads: CASWTPNQPQHF. The CDR3, as DNA: TGTGCCAGTTGGACTCCCAATCAGCCCCAGCATTTT.

The V and J genes are TRBV11-2 and TRBJ2-3; 11 bases match TRBD2. CDR1 and CDR2 from the germline V gene are SGHAT and FQNNGV. V trimming: 4 bases; J trimming: 5 bases; junction bases outside the gene matches: 8. The CDR3 loop spans 16 amino acids. The CDR3 sequence is CASSYLAGGPQDTQYF. For the CDR3, the DNA is TGTGCCAGCAGCTACCTAGCGGGGGGACCACAAGATACGCAGTATTTT.

The chain uses TRBV28 and TRBJ1-2, with no clear D. This CDR3 has 11 amino acids. V shed 6 bases and J shed 3 bases, with 5 bases lying between them. The germline V gene encodes CDR1 MDHEN and CDR2 SYDVKM. The CDR3 here is CASSLDYGYTF. CDR3 nucleotides: TGTGCCAGCAGCCTGGACTATGGCTACACCTTC.

The V and J genes are TRBV7-2 and TRBJ2-7; 9 bases line up with TRBD2. The CDR3 loop spans 14 amino acids. Germline CDR1 reads SGHTA; CDR2 reads FQGNSA. The trim removed 7 bases at V and 2 bases at J, leaving 6 bases unmatched. CDR3 nucleotide sequence: TGTGCCAGCATGAGGCTAGCGGGAACCTACGAGCAGTACTTC. This encodes CASMRLAGTYEQYF.

The chain joins TRBV28 to TRBJ2-7; no clear D gene. Looked up from germline, CDR1 is MDHEN and CDR2 is SYDVKM. Deletions cut 8 bases from V and 0 bases from J, with 14 bases between. The CDR3 is 14 residues long. Here the CDR3 DNA reads TGTGCCAGCGGTACGACCCCCAGCTCCTACGAGCAGTACTTC. Protein: CASGTTPSSYEQYF.

This chain connects TRBV29-1 to TRBJ2-3; TRBD2 agrees at 16 bases. V lost 5 bases and J lost 2; bases outside the gene matches: 10. The germline CDR1 and CDR2 sequences are SQVTM and ANQGSEA. This CDR3 spans 18 amino acids. The CDR3 bases are TGCAGCGTTCCCCCCGGGACTAGCGGGAGGGGGTACACAGATACGCAGTATTTT. It encodes CSVPPGTSGRGYTDTQYF.

This clone was seen once. The chain links TRBV4-2 to TRBJ2-1, with D maybe TRBD1 (5 bases). V lost 1 base to trimming and J lost 7 bases, with 11 bases between them. Germline CDR1 reads LGHNA; CDR2 reads YNFKEQ. This CDR3 has 14 residues. CDR3 coding DNA: TGTGCCAGCAGCCAAGGGGGCCTAGGGAATGAGCAGTTCTTC. Its protein product is CASSQGGLGNEQFF.

The V and J genes are TRBV6-4 and TRBJ2-3, with TRBD1 matching 9 bases. The CDR3 loop spans 15 amino acids. The germline V gene has CDR1 MRHNA and CDR2 SNTAGT. The J segment lost 2 bases and the V segment lost 5 bases, leaving 5 bases of the junction unmatched. The CDR3 bases are TGTGCCAGCAGTCCACAGGGGGCGAACACAGATACGCAGTATTTT. It codes for CASSPQGANTDTQYF.

The chain links TRBV7-9 to TRBJ2-7; TRBD1 matches 8 bases. The ends lost 5 bases at V and 9 bases at J; junction bases unmatched: 12. Looked up from germline, CDR1 is SEHNR and CDR2 is FQNEAQ (reference sequence). This CDR3 spans 14 amino acids. CDR3 sequence: CASSPSRGQGSQYF. The DNA of the CDR3 is TGTGCCAGCAGCCCATCTCGAGGACAGGGTTCGCAGTACTTC.

This rearrangement joins TRBV11-2 to TRBJ2-7, with D perhaps given as TRBD1 or TRBD2 (5 bases each). The CDR3 runs to 14 residues. In germline, CDR1 is SGHAT, CDR2 FQNNGV. V lost 7 bases and J 2 bases, leaving 15 bases between the germline ends. As DNA, the CDR3 is TGTGCCAGCAACCGGGACCCCGCTGCCTACGAGCAGTACTTC. Translated: CASNRDPAAYEQYF.

This chain connects TRBV6-5 to TRBJ2-5; 7 nucleotides line up with TRBD1. The length of the CDR3 is 13 residues. CDR1 MNHEY and CDR2 SVGAGI come from the germline V gene. J gave up 3 bases and V 8 bases, and 6 bases lay outside the gene matches. The CDR3 spells CASFRGWEETQYF. The DNA for the CDR3 is TGTGCCAGCTTCAGGGGGTGGGAAGAGACCCAGTACTTC.